A single sample gave rise to the 5 T cell receptor beta chains below, sequenced in a study of T cells after posttransplantation cyclophosphamide. Assay: immunoSEQ multiplex PCR; the TCRdb copy retains only in-frame clones and omits some. The sample presents around 10,000 clones, none singletons. Busulfan-fludarabine conditioning, marrow transplant, and cyclophosphamide on days +3 and +4 were administered. The sample here was PBMCs, taken after allogeneic stem cell transplant with posttransplant cyclophosphamide. The receptors here all came from a female patient in her forties who received an allogeneic stem cell transplant from a related donor, was CMV-positive, and had no GVHD. Some T cells could come from the graft donor.

Ten or more counts support this clone. The V call is TRBV25-1, the J call TRBJ2-1, with no clear D. This CDR3 comprises 14 residues. V lost 3 bases and J lost 8, with 14 bases in between. The germline CDR1 and CDR2 sequences are MGHDK and SYGVNS. For the CDR3, the DNA is TGTGCCAGCAGTGAGACCCTGTCCAGCGATGAGCAGTTCTTC. It yields the protein CASSETLSSDEQFF. Full variable domain (remainder filled in from reference TRBV25-1 and TRBJ2-1): EADIYQTPRYLVIGTGKKITLECSQTMGHDKMYWYQQDPGMELHLIHYSYGVNSTEKGDLSSESTVSRIRTEHFPLTLESARPSHTSQYLCASSETLSSDEQFFGPGTRLTVL.

This clone came up many times. As DNA, the CDR3 is TGTGCCAGCAGCTTAGCAGGGGCCCGAGAGACCCAGTACTTC. This sequence encodes CASSLAGARETQYF. The chain combines TRBV7-2 with TRBJ2-5; D might be TRBD1 (5 bases). CDR1 SGHTA and CDR2 FQGNSA come from the germline V gene. The CDR3 runs 14 residues. V was cut by 0 bases and J by 4 bases, with 9 bases left in between.

Many counts were recorded for this clone. The V gene is TRBV6-6, the J gene TRBJ1-2; 10 bases align to TRBD1. CDR1 is MNHNY, CDR2 SVGAGI, per germline (reference sequence). The CDR3 sequence is 15 residues long. Trimming removed 2 bases from V and 8 bases from J; junction bases left unmatched: 8. CDR3 bases: TGTGCCAGCAGTTACGACTTGAAGACAGGGGGCGGCTACACCTTC. It codes for CASSYDLKTGGGYTF.

The sample holds many counts of this clone. J is TRBJ2-3 and V is TRBV14; D is perhaps TRBD2 (5 bases). Deletions cut 1 base from V and 2 bases from J, with 13 bases between. CDR3 length: 16 residues. Germline assignment: CDR1 SGHDN and CDR2 FVKESK. The CDR3 bases are TGTGCCAGCAGCCAAGTTAGAGGACTCACCACAGATACGCAGTATTTT. Translated: CASSQVRGLTTDTQYF.

This clone has at least ten counts. The chain couples TRBV6-1 to TRBJ2-5; the match to TRBD1 covers 11 bases. Germline V CDR1 and CDR2: MNHNS, SASEGT. This CDR3 spans 14 amino acids. V lost 6 bases to trimming and J lost 3 bases; unmatched junction nucleotides: 3. The CDR3, as DNA: TGTGCCAGCAGCTGGGACAGGGGGAAAGAGACCCAGTACTTC. Translating gives CASSWDRGKETQYF.